This T cell receptor beta chain stems from a study of blood T cell repertoires in COVID-19. Some clones are missing from TCRdb's copy, which holds only in-frame ones; the method was immunoSEQ multiplex PCR. This sample has 100,000 to 150,000 clones, with around 89% found just once. This clone turned up a few times. V lost 5 bases and J 0 bases, leaving 16 bases between the germline ends. Germline V gene sequence: CDR1 MDHEN, CDR2 SYDVKM. The CDR3 totals 17 residues. The genes are TRBV28 and TRBJ1-4; D unclear. The sequenced material came from peripheral blood. The clonotype originates from a man between 50 and 59 years old with active or convalescent COVID-19. CDR3 sequence (DNA): TGTGCCAGCAGTCCACCCGGGAAGACCACAACTAATGAAAAACTGTTTTTT. This codes for CASSPPGKTTTNEKLFF.